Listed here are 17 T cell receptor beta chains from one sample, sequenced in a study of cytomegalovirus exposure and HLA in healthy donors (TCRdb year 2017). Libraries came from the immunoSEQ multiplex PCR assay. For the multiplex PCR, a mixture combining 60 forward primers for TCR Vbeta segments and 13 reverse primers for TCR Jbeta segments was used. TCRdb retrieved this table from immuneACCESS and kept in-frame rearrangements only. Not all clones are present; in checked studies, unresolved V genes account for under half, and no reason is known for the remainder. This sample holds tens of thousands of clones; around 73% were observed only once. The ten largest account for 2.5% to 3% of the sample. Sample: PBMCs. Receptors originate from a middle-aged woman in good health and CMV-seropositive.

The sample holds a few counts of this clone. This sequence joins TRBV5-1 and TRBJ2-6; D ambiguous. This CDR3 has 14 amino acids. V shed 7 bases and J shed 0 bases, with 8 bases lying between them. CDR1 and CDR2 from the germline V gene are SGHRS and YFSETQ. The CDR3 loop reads CASAQASGANVLTF. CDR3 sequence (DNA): TGCGCCAGCGCCCAGGCCTCTGGGGCCAACGTCCTGACTTTC. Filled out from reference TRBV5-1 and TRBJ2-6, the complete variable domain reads KAGVTQTPRYLIKTRGQQVTLSCSPISGHRSVSWYQQTPGQGLQFLFEYFSETQRNKGNFPGRFSGRQFSNSRSEMNVSTLELGDSALYLCASAQASGANVLTFGAGSRLTVL.

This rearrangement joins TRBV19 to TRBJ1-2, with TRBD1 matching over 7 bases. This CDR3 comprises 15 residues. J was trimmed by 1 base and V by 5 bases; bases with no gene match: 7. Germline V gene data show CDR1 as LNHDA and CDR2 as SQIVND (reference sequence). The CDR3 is CASSSTGERNYGYTF. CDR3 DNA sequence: TGTGCCAGTAGTTCAACAGGGGAACGTAACTATGGCTACACCTTC. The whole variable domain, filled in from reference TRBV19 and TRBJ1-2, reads DGGITQSPKYLFRKEGQNVTLSCEQNLNHDAMYWYRQDPGQGLRLIYYSQIVNDFQKGDIAEGYSVSREKKESFPLTVTSAQKNPTAFYLCASSSTGERNYGYTFGSGTRLTVV.

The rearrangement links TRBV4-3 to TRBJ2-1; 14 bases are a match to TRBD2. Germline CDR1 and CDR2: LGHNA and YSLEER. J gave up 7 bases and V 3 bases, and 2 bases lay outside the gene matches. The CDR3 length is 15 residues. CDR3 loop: CASSHGLAGGNEQFF. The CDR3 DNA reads TGCGCCAGCAGCCATGGACTAGCGGGGGGTAATGAGCAGTTCTTC.

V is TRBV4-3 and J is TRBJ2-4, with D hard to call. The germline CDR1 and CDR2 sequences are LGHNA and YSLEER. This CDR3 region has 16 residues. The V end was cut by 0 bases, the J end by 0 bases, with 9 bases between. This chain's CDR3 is CASSQDRVGAKNIQYF. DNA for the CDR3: TGCGCCAGCAGCCAAGATCGGGTGGGAGCCAAAAACATTCAGTACTTC.

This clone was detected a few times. Written as DNA, the CDR3 is TGCGCCAGCAGTGATGGACTAGCGGGTGGGGCCAACGTCCTGACTTTC. This gives the protein CASSDGLAGGANVLTF. The chain combines TRBV10-2 with TRBJ2-6; 11 bases match TRBD2. The ends lost 3 bases at V and 3 bases at J; junction bases unmatched: 1. CDR3 length: 16 amino acids. CDR1 WSHSY and CDR2 SAAADI come from the germline V gene.

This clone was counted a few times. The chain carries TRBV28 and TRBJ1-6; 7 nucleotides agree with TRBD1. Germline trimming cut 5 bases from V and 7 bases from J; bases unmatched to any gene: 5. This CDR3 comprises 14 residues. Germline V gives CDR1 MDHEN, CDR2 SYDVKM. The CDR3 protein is CASSAPGQNSPLHF. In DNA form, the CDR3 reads TGTGCCAGCAGTGCACCGGGACAGAATTCACCCCTCCACTTT.

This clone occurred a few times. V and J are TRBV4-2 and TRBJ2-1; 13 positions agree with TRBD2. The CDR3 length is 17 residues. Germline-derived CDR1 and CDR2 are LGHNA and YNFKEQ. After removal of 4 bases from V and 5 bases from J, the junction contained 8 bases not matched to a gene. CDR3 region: CASSPLGLAGDNNEQFF. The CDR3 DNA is TGTGCCAGCAGCCCCCTTGGACTAGCGGGGGACAACAATGAGCAGTTCTTC.

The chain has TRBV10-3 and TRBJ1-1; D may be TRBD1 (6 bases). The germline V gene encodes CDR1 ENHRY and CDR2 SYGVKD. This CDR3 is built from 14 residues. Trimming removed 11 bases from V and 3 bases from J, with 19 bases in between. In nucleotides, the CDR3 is TGTGCCGGAAACGACAGGTTGGGCGACACTGAAGCTTTCTTT. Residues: CAGNDRLGDTEAFF.

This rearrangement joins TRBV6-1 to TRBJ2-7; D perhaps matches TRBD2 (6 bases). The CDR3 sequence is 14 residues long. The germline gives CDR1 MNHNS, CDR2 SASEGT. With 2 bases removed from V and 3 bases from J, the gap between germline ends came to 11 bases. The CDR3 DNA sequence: TGTGCCAGCAGTGAATGGGGGGAATACTACGAGCAGTACTTC. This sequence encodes CASSEWGEYYEQYF.

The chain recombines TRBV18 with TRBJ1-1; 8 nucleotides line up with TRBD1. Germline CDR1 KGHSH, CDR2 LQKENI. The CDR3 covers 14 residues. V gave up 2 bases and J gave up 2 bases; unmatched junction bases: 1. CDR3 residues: CASSPGQGNTEAFF. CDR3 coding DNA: TGTGCCAGCTCACCAGGACAGGGTAACACTGAAGCTTTCTTT. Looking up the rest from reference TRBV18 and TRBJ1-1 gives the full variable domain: NAGVMQNPRHLVRRRGQEARLRCSPMKGHSHVYWYRQLPEEGLKFMVYLQKENIIDESGMPKERFSAEFPKEGPSILRIQQVVRGDSAAYFCASSPGQGNTEAFFGQGTRLTVV.

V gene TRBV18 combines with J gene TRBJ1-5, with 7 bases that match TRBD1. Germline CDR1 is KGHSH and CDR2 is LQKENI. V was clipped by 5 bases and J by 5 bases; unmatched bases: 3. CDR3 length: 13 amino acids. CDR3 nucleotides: TGTGCCAGCTCAGACAGGGTCGATCAGCCCCAGCATTTT. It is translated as CASSDRVDQPQHF.

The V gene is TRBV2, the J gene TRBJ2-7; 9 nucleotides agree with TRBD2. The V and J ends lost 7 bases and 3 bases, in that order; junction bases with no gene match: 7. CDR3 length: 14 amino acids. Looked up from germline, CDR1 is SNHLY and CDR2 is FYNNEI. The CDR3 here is CASKLARGGYEQYF. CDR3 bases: TGTGCCAGCAAATTGGCGCGGGGGGGCTACGAGCAGTACTTC.

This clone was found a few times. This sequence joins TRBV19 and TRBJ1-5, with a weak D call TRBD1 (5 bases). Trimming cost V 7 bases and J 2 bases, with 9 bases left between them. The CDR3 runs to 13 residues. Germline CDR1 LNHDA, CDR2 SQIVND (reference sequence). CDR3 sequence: CASTRGGNQPQHF. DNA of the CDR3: TGTGCCAGTACCCGGGGGGGCAATCAGCCCCAGCATTTT.

The CDR3 sequence: CARSRKGTSPAHEQYF. CDR3 nucleotide sequence: TGTGCCAGAAGCCGGAAAGGGACTAGCCCCGCCCACGAGCAGTACTTC. The rearrangement uses TRBV5-3 and TRBJ2-7, with 9 positions matching TRBD2. TRBV5-3 is treated as an ORF (open reading frame) with a function not yet certain. V was clipped by 4 bases and J by 5 bases; unmatched bases: 13. The CDR3 extends over 16 amino acids.

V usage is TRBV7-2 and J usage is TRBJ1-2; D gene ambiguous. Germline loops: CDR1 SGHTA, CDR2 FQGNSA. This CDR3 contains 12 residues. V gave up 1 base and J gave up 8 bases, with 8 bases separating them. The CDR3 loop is CASSLVGWGYTF. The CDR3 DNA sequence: TGTGCCAGCAGCTTAGTTGGCTGGGGCTACACCTTC.

CDR3 in DNA: TGTGCCATCCACGCGACAGATACGCAGTATTTT. Protein sequence: CAIHATDTQYF. This chain joins TRBV10-3 and TRBJ2-3; D is undetermined. The V and J ends lost 8 bases and 3 bases respectively, with 6 bases between them. The CDR3 is made up of 11 amino acids. Germline CDR1 and CDR2: ENHRY and SYGVKD.

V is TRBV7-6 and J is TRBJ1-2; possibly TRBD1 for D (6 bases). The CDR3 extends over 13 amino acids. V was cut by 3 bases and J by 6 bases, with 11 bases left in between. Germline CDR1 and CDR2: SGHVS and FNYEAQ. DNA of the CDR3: TGTGCCAGCAGCTTCGGGGGGGCAGATGGCTACACCTTC. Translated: CASSFGGADGYTF.